The present T cell receptor (beta chain) was sequenced within a study of CD8 T cells in Susac syndrome. Study at large: Treatment at blood withdrawal was none, corticosteroids, or intravenous immunoglobulin alone in Susac syndrome patients.

FACS enriched CD8+ TEMRA cells, while bulk CD8+ and CD4+ were negatively isolated. With random hexamers, 0.5 to 1 ug RNA was reverse transcribed. MiXCR, applied by TCRdb to the immunoSEQ multiplex PCR reads, yields one record per CDR3 protein. This table holds under 200,000 distinct CDR3 sequences, approximately 94% found once. Germline loops: CDR1 DFQATT, CDR2 SNEGSKA (reference sequence). V was cut by 0 bases and J by 8 bases, with 13 bases left in between. The CDR3 covers 13 residues. Sequencing was carried out using CD4+ T cells from PBMCs. The receptor comes from a human donor with Susac syndrome. The chain uses TRBV20-1 and TRBJ1-2; unclear D gene. The CDR3 DNA is TGCAGTGCTAGAGACAAGAGCCGGCGGGGCTACACCTTC. Translating gives CSARDKSRRGYTF.